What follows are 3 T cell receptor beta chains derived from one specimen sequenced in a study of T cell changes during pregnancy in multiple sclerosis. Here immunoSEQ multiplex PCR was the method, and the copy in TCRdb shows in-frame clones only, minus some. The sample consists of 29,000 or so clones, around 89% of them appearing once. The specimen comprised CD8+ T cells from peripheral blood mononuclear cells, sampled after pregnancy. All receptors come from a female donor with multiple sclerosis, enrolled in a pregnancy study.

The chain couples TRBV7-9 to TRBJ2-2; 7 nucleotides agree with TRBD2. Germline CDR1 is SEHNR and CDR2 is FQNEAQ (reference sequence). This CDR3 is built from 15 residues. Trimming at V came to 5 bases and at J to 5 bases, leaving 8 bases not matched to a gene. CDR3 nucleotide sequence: TGTGCCAGCAGCGCGGGACCAGCGGGGACCGGGGAGCTGTTTTTT. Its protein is CASSAGPAGTGELFF.

The CDR3 loop reads CASSPGLGKGTQYF. The CDR3 DNA is TGTGCCAGCAGTCCGGGACTAGGCAAAGGGACCCAGTACTTC. The chain carries TRBV6-6 and TRBJ2-5; 8 positions agree with TRBD2. V shed 5 bases and J 7 bases; nucleotides not matched to a gene: 9. The CDR3 has 14 amino acids. Germline-derived CDR1 and CDR2 are MNHNY and SVGAGI (reference sequence).

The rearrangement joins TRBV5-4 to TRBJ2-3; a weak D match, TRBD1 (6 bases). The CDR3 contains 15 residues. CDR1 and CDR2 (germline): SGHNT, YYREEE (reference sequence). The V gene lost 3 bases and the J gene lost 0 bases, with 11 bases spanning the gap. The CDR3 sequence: CASSSGTFSTDTQYF. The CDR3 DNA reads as TGTGCCAGCAGCTCCGGGACATTTAGCACAGATACGCAGTATTTT.